This T cell receptor (beta chain) was sequenced during a study of early T cells in non-severe SARS-CoV-2 infection. As for the study in general: Sequencing used unsorted whole-blood bulk RNA, so chains lack pairing. Study conclusions and caveats: Lookups in VDJdb leaned toward anti-spike CD8 responses and missed private and CD4 specificities.

CDR3 length: 12 residues. Per germline, CDR1 SGHTA and CDR2 FQGNSA. J lost 12 bases, V lost 0 bases, and 2 bases had no gene match. A remark on this clonotype: Antigen specificity is unknown.

Attachment of unique molecular identifiers to individual cDNA molecules was performed. TCRdb processed the 5' RACE reads anew with MiXCR; each CDR3 protein has one entry. The sample comprises tens of thousands of distinct CDR3 sequences, roughly 10% of which are singletons, and approximately 6.5% rests with the top ten. The sequence was collected from an adult who was a healthcare worker with PCR-confirmed SARS-CoV-2 infection or an uninfected control (not recorded which). The sequenced material came from whole blood. The chain has TRBV7-2 and TRBJ2-1; 7 bases are a match to TRBD2. CDR3 sequence (DNA): TGTGCCAGCAGCTTAGCCGGGACTACGCAGTTCTTC. Protein product: CASSLAGTTQFF. Using reference TRBV7-2 and TRBJ2-1 for the parts outside the CDR3, the full variable domain is GAGVSQSPSNKVTEKGKDVELRCDPISGHTALYWYRQSLGQGLEFLIYFQGNSAPDKSGLPSDRFSAERTGGSVSTLTIQRTQQEDSAVYLCASSLAGTTQFFGPGTRLTVL.